The present entry profiles one T cell receptor (beta chain) with its context. PCR used 60 Vbeta primers and 13 Jbeta primers. Clones were sequenced by immunoSEQ multiplex PCR, and TCRdb holds only the in-frame ones, with some missing. There are 100,000 to 150,000 clones in the sample; approximately 70% occur only once, and about 4.4% lies in the top ten. The data derive from a study of cytomegalovirus exposure and HLA in healthy donors. From germline, CDR1 is SEHNR and CDR2 FQNEAQ (reference sequence). V was clipped by 6 bases and J by 0 bases, with 12 bases between them. This CDR3 is 15 amino acids long.

The V gene is TRBV7-9, the J gene TRBJ2-1, with D tentatively TRBD1 (5 bases). What was sequenced was PBMCs. The source of this sequence is a man between 60 and 75 years old in good health and CMV-seropositive. The DNA of the CDR3 is TGTGCCAGCAGTTTAAGGGGAAGCTCCTACAATGAGCAGTTCTTC. Amino acids: CASSLRGSSYNEQFF. Combining the CDR3 with reference TRBV7-9 and TRBJ2-1 gives the whole variable domain DTGVSQNPRHKITKRGQNVTFRCDPISEHNRLYWYRQTLGQGPEFLTYFQNEAQLEKSRLLSDRFSAERPKGSFSTLEIQRTEQGDSAMYLCASSLRGSSYNEQFFGPGTRLTVL.